This T cell receptor (beta chain) came from a study of early stage breast cancer tumors. Across the whole study: Seven to nine ER+/PR+/HER2- tumors were invasive ductal; a few were invasive lobular. Each sample averaged around 9.2-fold read coverage. The study, taken as a whole, reports: Most shared enriched TCRB sequences were commonly generated ones. Tumor and normal breast were distinguished via blood comparison in about 90% of the 16 patients.

On this clone: The antigen remains undetermined.

V was pared by 6 bases and J by 8 bases, with 6 bases of the junction left unmatched. Germline CDR1 MNHEY, CDR2 SVGAGI. The CDR3 is 12 residues long. Some clones are missing from TCRdb's copy, which holds only in-frame ones; the method was immunoSEQ multiplex PCR. The table has over 15,000 clones, around 88% seen once. What was sequenced was blood. The V call is TRBV6-5, the J call TRBJ1-1; TRBD1 matches 7 bases. The source is a person between 65 and 80 years old with breast cancer. For the CDR3, the DNA is TGTGCCAGCAGGGGGGACAGTAAAGAAGCTTTCTTT. It codes for CASRGDSKEAFF.